One and the same sample provided the 27 T cell receptor beta chains below, sequenced in a study of CD8 T cells in Susac syndrome. When the RNA was reverse transcribed, random hexamers were used with an input of about 0.5 to 1 ug. TCRdb re-called the immunoSEQ multiplex PCR reads with MiXCR, one entry per CDR3 protein. The sample lists 150,000 or so distinct CDR3 sequences; around 95% were seen once. The sequenced sample consisted of CD4+ T cells from PBMCs. The receptor source for this set is a human donor with Susac syndrome.

The chain has TRBV5-1 and TRBJ1-1; D might be TRBD1 (6 bases). Germline V gene data show CDR1 as SGHRS and CDR2 as YFSETQ. The CDR3 sequence is 15 residues long. The V and J ends lost 1 base and 0 bases respectively, with 10 bases between them. This chain's CDR3 is CASSLQGNMNTEAFF. DNA of the CDR3: TGCGCCAGCAGCTTGCAGGGGAACATGAACACTGAAGCTTTCTTT.

V is TRBV24-1 and J is TRBJ2-2, with 10 bases matching TRBD1. Trimming cost V 9 bases and J 4 bases; bases outside gene matches: 1. The CDR3 runs 13 residues. CDR1 is KGHDR and CDR2 is SFDVKD in the germline V gene. The CDR3 DNA sequence: TGTGCCACCGGGACAGGGGCCACCGGGGAGCTGTTTTTT. This codes for CATGTGATGELFF.

The chain couples TRBV27 to TRBJ2-3; 11 bases fit TRBD2. The CDR3 is 19 amino acids. The V segment lost 3 bases and the J segment 3 bases; nucleotides outside the gene matches: 14. The germline V gene encodes CDR1 MNHEY and CDR2 SMNVEV (reference sequence). The CDR3, as DNA: TGTGCCAGCAGTTTCTCAATAGCGGGAGGGCCCTCTAGGACAGATACGCAGTATTTT. Translated: CASSFSIAGGPSRTDTQYF.

The J gene is TRBJ1-4, the V gene TRBV20-1, with D unresolved. Trimming removed 2 bases at V and 5 bases at J, with 6 bases between. From germline, CDR1 is DFQATT and CDR2 SNEGSKA (reference sequence). The CDR3 extends over 12 amino acids. The CDR3 DNA reads as TGCAGTGCTAGAAGGCCCAATGAAAAACTGTTTTTT. This translates into CSARRPNEKLFF.

The count of this clonotype is one. The chain joins TRBV29-1 to TRBJ1-2, with 8 bases aligning to TRBD1. The CDR3 loop spans 12 amino acids. V lost 7 bases to trimming and J lost 6 bases; unmatched junction nucleotides: 7. Germline V CDR1 and CDR2: SQVTM, ANQGSEA. CDR3 protein: CSAAGQGHGYTF. In nucleotides, the CDR3 is TGCAGCGCCGCCGGACAGGGCCATGGCTACACCTTC. The entire variable domain, with the rest obtained from reference TRBV29-1 and TRBJ1-2, is as follows: SAVISQKPSRDICQRGTSLTIQCQVDSQVTMMFWYRQQPGQSLTLIATANQGSEATYESGFVIDKFPISRPNLTFSTLTVSNMSPEDSSIYLCSAAGQGHGYTFGSGTRLTVV.

V is TRBV3-1 and J is TRBJ1-1; D may be TRBD1 (5 bases). The CDR3 spans 17 residues. Trimming took off 6 bases at V and 0 bases at J, with 20 bases between the two ends. CDR1 and CDR2 from the germline V gene are LGHDT and YNNKEL (reference sequence). The CDR3 nucleotides read TGTGCCAGCAGGGATGGCCGGGGCGCGAGGATGAACACTGAAGCTTTCTTT. This encodes CASRDGRGARMNTEAFF.

This clonotype was found once. The chain links TRBV30 to TRBJ2-5; maybe TRBD1 (6 bases). Germline values: CDR1 GTSNPN, CDR2 SVGIG (reference sequence). This CDR3 comprises 11 residues. V was pared by 6 bases and J by 7 bases, with 12 bases between. CDR3 protein: CACTGFGTQYF. The CDR3 DNA is TGTGCCTGTACAGGGTTCGGGACCCAGTACTTC.

This sequence joins TRBV30 and TRBJ2-1; TRBD2 agrees at 13 bases. CDR1 and CDR2 from the germline V gene are GTSNPN and SVGIG (reference sequence). With V trimmed by 5 bases and J by 6 bases, 10 bases remained unmatched. The CDR3 is 16 residues long. CDR3 in DNA: TGTGCCTGGCGAAGTCGGACTAGCGGGAGATTCAATGAGCAGTTCTTC. Translation gives CAWRSRTSGRFNEQFF.

The chain uses TRBV20-1 and TRBJ2-1; D ambiguous. V lost 2 bases, J lost 7 bases, and 9 bases lay in between. This CDR3 is built from 12 residues. Germline CDR1 reads DFQATT; CDR2 reads SNEGSKA (reference sequence). The CDR3 bases are TGCAGTGCTAGACAACCCCGAAATGAGCAGTTCTTC. Protein product: CSARQPRNEQFF.

The CDR3, as DNA: TGTGCCAGCAGTCCAACGACAGGACACACCGGGGAGCTGTTTTTT. Its protein product is CASSPTTGHTGELFF. The genes are TRBV28 and TRBJ2-2; weak D call: TRBD1 (6 bases). Deletions cut 5 bases from V and 3 bases from J, with 13 bases between. CDR1 MDHEN and CDR2 SYDVKM come from the germline V gene. This CDR3 spans 15 amino acids. The variable domain in full, with the rest retrieved from reference TRBV28 and TRBJ2-2, is DVKVTQSSRYLVKRTGEKVFLECVQDMDHENMFWYRQDPGLGLRLIYFSYDVKMKEKGDIPEGYSVSREKKERFSLILESASTNQTSMYLCASSPTTGHTGELFFGEGSRLTVL.

This clonotype occurred many times. V gene TRBV5-5 combines with J gene TRBJ2-5, with D hard to call. The CDR3 length is 12 residues. Germline V CDR1 and CDR2: SGHKS, YYEKEE (reference sequence). V lost 2 bases to trimming and J lost 7 bases, with 9 bases between them. In DNA form, the CDR3 reads TGTGCCAGCAGCTTCCCAATAGGGACCCAGTACTTC. It codes for CASSFPIGTQYF.

The chain is built from TRBV20-1 and TRBJ1-1, with unresolved D. V was pared by 6 bases and J by 0 bases, with 20 bases between. Per germline, CDR1 DFQATT and CDR2 SNEGSKA (reference sequence). There are 16 residues in the CDR3. This CDR3 reads CSARAPGRIMNTEAFF. The CDR3 bases are TGCAGTGCCCGGGCCCCAGGAAGAATAATGAACACTGAAGCTTTCTTT.

The J gene is TRBJ2-1, the V gene TRBV3-1, with D perhaps being TRBD1 or TRBD2 (5 bases each). Between the trimmed V and J ends, which lost 0 bases and 1 base, there was a span of 10 bases. This CDR3 has 16 residues. The germline V gene has CDR1 LGHDT and CDR2 YNNKEL (reference sequence). The CDR3 reads CASSQDSGASYNEQFF. The CDR3 DNA reads TGTGCCAGCAGCCAAGATTCCGGGGCGTCCTACAATGAGCAGTTCTTC.

This chain uses TRBV30 with TRBJ2-7, with 9 bases lining up with TRBD1. The CDR3 sequence is 13 residues long. Trimming cost V 4 bases and J 4 bases; bases outside gene matches: 5. Germline V CDR1 and CDR2: GTSNPN, SVGIG (reference sequence). CDR3 residues: CAWTGDRVYEQYF. The CDR3, as DNA: TGTGCCTGGACGGGGGACAGGGTTTACGAGCAGTACTTC. Supplemented by reference TRBV30 and TRBJ2-7, the full variable domain reads SQTIHQWPATLVQPVGSPLSLECTVEGTSNPNLYWYRQAAGRGLQLLFYSVGIGQISSEVPQNLSASRPQDRQFILSSKKLLLSDSGFYLCAWTGDRVYEQYFGPGTRLTVT.

The sample holds one count of this clonotype. This chain connects TRBV19 to TRBJ1-2, with D perhaps TRBD1 (6 bases). Germline V lookup: CDR1 LNHDA, CDR2 SQIVND (reference sequence). V was pared by 3 bases and J by 3 bases, with 17 bases between. The CDR3 covers 16 residues. The CDR3 DNA reads as TGTGCCAGTAGTATGACAGGCTTCGGTTTTTACTATGGCTACACCTTC. Translation gives CASSMTGFGFYYGYTF.

V is TRBV7-8 and J is TRBJ1-5; D gene uncertain. Per the germline V gene, CDR1 is SGHVS and CDR2 is FQNEAQ. Trimming shortened V by 1 base and J by 0 bases, and 19 bases separated the two germline ends. The CDR3 loop spans 19 amino acids. The CDR3 sequence is CASSLDSWARRYSNQPQHF. The CDR3 DNA reads as TGTGCCAGCAGCTTAGATTCTTGGGCGCGCCGCTATAGCAATCAGCCCCAGCATTTT.

The V gene is TRBV4-2, the J gene TRBJ2-1, with 7 bases that match TRBD2. The CDR3 has 13 amino acids. Germline-derived CDR1 and CDR2 are LGHNA and YNFKEQ. Trimming took 0 bases from V and 13 from J; bases not matched to a gene: 6. CDR3 in amino acids: CASSQDTAGVQFF. CDR3 sequence (DNA): TGTGCCAGCAGCCAAGATACCGCGGGAGTACAGTTCTTC.

The chain combines TRBV19 with TRBJ2-5; 15 nucleotides align to TRBD2. The CDR3 has 15 amino acids. Germline CDR1 LNHDA, CDR2 SQIVND (reference sequence). J was trimmed by 5 bases and V by 4 bases; bases with no gene match: 2. The CDR3 bases are TGTGCCAGTAGTAACGGACTAGCGGGAGGGGAGACCCAGTACTTC. Amino acids: CASSNGLAGGETQYF.

The chain combines TRBV13 with TRBJ2-5; D gene ambiguous. Deletions cut 5 bases from V and 5 bases from J, with 15 bases between. The CDR3 has 14 residues. The germline V gene has CDR1 PRHDT and CDR2 FYEKMQ (reference sequence). The CDR3 spells CASSDLNGQETQYF. CDR3 nucleotide sequence: TGTGCCAGCAGCGACCTAAATGGTCAGGAGACCCAGTACTTC. Supplemented by reference TRBV13 and TRBJ2-5, the full variable domain reads AAGVIQSPRHLIKEKRETATLKCYPIPRHDTVYWYQQGPGQDPQFLISFYEKMQSDKGSIPDRFSAQQFSDYHSELNMSSLELGDSALYFCASSDLNGQETQYFGPGTRLLVL.

The chain combines TRBV5-4 with TRBJ2-3, with 7 positions matching TRBD2. Germline-derived CDR1 and CDR2 are SGHNT and YYREEE (reference sequence). V lost 2 bases, J lost 0 bases, and 6 bases stayed unmatched. CDR3 length: 16 residues. As DNA, the CDR3 is TGTGCCAGCAGCTTACGTCTCGGGGGGAGCACAGATACGCAGTATTTT. Translated: CASSLRLGGSTDTQYF.

V gene TRBV30 combines with J gene TRBJ1-2, with 8 bases identical to TRBD1. The CDR3 is 14 amino acids. In germline, CDR1 is GTSNPN, CDR2 SVGIG (reference sequence). V shed 0 bases, J shed 6 bases, and the junction held 6 bases outside the gene matches. The CDR3 DNA sequence: TGTGCCTGGAGTGTATTCCAGGGGGCCCATGGCTACACCTTC. Its translation is CAWSVFQGAHGYTF.

The rearrangement joins TRBV7-2 to TRBJ2-4; 8 nucleotides agree with TRBD2. Germline loops: CDR1 SGHTA, CDR2 FQGNSA. After removal of 5 bases from V and 9 bases from J, the junction contained 9 bases not matched to a gene. The CDR3 runs 14 residues. CDR3 in DNA: TGTGCCAGCAGCCTCGTGCGGGGGGAAAGCATTCAGTACTTC. This translates into CASSLVRGESIQYF.

The V gene is TRBV5-1, the J gene TRBJ1-4; TRBD1 agrees at 8 bases. The length of the CDR3 is 15 residues. Germline loops: CDR1 SGHRS, CDR2 YFSETQ. The junction had 4 bases not matched to a gene; V was cut back by 1 base and J by 5 bases. The CDR3 region is CASSLTGQVNEKLFF. The CDR3, as DNA: TGCGCCAGCAGCTTGACGGGACAGGTAAATGAAAAACTGTTTTTT.

This chain uses TRBV28 with TRBJ1-2; D gene uncertain. Trimming stripped 5 bases from V and 4 bases from J, with 5 bases between. CDR3 length: 11 residues. CDR1 and CDR2 from the germline V gene are MDHEN and SYDVKM. The CDR3 nucleotides are TGTGCCAGCAGTGTGAGCTATGGCTACACCTTC. Translated, it gives CASSVSYGYTF.

The chain's CDR3 is CASSVLAGLSYNEQFF. Written as DNA, the CDR3 is TGTGCCAGCAGTGTATTAGCGGGGCTTTCCTACAATGAGCAGTTCTTC. This rearrangement joins TRBV2 to TRBJ2-1; 8 nucleotides agree with TRBD2. The CDR3 covers 16 residues. Germline CDR1 and CDR2: SNHLY and FYNNEI. V gave up 4 bases and J gave up 1 base; unmatched junction bases: 6.

The chain combines TRBV15 with TRBJ2-2, with a possible D match to TRBD2 (5 bases). Germline-derived CDR1 and CDR2 are LNHNV and YYDKDF (reference sequence). Trimming left V 4 bases short and J 6 bases short, with 12 bases between. This CDR3 spans 14 amino acids. CDR3 residues: CATSMNSGAGELFF. CDR3 sequence (DNA): TGTGCCACCAGCATGAACAGCGGAGCCGGGGAGCTGTTTTTT.

The chain is built from TRBV30 and TRBJ1-2, with D unclear. V shed 5 bases and J shed 5 bases, with 9 bases lying between them. The V gene's germline CDR1 is GTSNPN and CDR2 SVGIG (reference sequence). The CDR3 consists of 11 residues. DNA of the CDR3: TGTGCCTGGGCCTACCGGTATGGCTACACCTTC. Protein product: CAWAYRYGYTF.